This is a list of T cell receptor beta chains from one sample in a study of shared clonotypes between healthy human individuals. Method: immunoSEQ multiplex PCR; TCRdb's copy keeps in-frame clones and lacks some. The sample lists over a million clones, 75% to 85% occurring once. What was sequenced was memory CD4+ T cells from PBMCs. These receptors all come from a man aged 18 to 29 in good health. Some clones in this sample may be carry-over from other donors' samples. The CDR3 runs from the conserved cysteine through the conserved F or W. The D gene is left open where the match is weak. Only some rows state a clone size, as once, few, many or a class for expanded clones.

abundance,v_gene,j_gene,d_gene,CDR3aa,CDR3nt
many,TRBV6-5,TRBJ2-7,NA,CASSHREAYEQYF,TGTGCCAGCAGTCACAGGGAAGCCTACGAGCAGTACTTC
few,TRBV28,TRBJ1-1,NA,CASSLLRTAAFF,TGTGCCAGCAGTTTACTTAGGACCGCGGCTTTCTTT
NA,TRBV9,TRBJ2-2,TRBD2,CASSPRTSGSFGELFF,TGTGCCAGCAGCCCGAGGACTAGCGGGAGCTTCGGGGAGCTGTTTTTT
once,TRBV28,TRBJ2-4,NA,CASSLHQGAKNIQYF,TGTGCCAGCAGTTTACACCAGGGCGCCAAAAACATTCAGTACTTC
NA,TRBV7-8,TRBJ2-5,NA,CASSLTRSWETQYF,TGTGCCAGCAGCTTAACTAGGAGTTGGGAGACCCAGTACTTC
NA,TRBV28,TRBJ1-5,NA,CASTIGGKQPQHF,TGTGCCAGCACCATAGGGGGGAAACAGCCCCAGCATTTT
NA,TRBV30,TRBJ1-1,TRBD1,CASGTAGDTEAFF,TGTGCCTCGGGGACAGCGGGGGACACTGAAGCTTTCTTT
NA,TRBV25-1,TRBJ1-2,NA,CASSRMGGYTF,TGTGCCAGCAGTAGAATGGGGGGCTACACCTTC
NA,TRBV20-1,TRBJ1-2,NA,CSAGGGYTF,TGCAGTGCTGGGGGTGGCTACACCTTC
NA,TRBV18,TRBJ1-3,NA,CASSQSIGLLSGNTIYF,TGTGCCAGCTCTCAGTCAATAGGCCTACTCTCTGGAAACACCATATATTTT
NA,TRBV4-3,TRBJ2-5,TRBD2,CASSQDSGFSETQYF,TGCGCCAGCAGCCAAGATAGCGGGTTTTCAGAGACCCAGTACTTC
NA,TRBV5-1,TRBJ2-7,NA,CASRVGTFPSYEQYF,TGCGCCTCCAGGGTGGGGACATTCCCCTCCTACGAGCAGTACTTC
NA,TRBV7-2,TRBJ2-5,NA,CASSSTGQETQYF,TGTGCCAGCAGTTCTACAGGGCAAGAGACCCAGTACTTC
many,TRBV4-1,TRBJ1-3,NA,CASSQDPRGNTIYF,TGCGCCAGCAGCCAGGATCCTAGGGGAAACACCATATATTTT
NA,TRBV27,TRBJ1-1,NA,CASSPRDRPNTEAFF,TGTGCCAGCAGTCCGCGGGACCGACCGAACACTGAAGCTTTCTTT
NA,TRBV4-2,TRBJ2-7,NA,CASSQGGGYEQYF,TGTGCCAGCAGCCAAGGAGGCGGTTACGAGCAGTACTTC
NA,TRBV18,TRBJ1-2,NA,CASSPDSNYGYTF,TGTGCCAGCTCACCGGACAGCAACTATGGCTACACCTTC
NA,TRBV18,TRBJ2-3,TRBD1,CASSPTYIQGATDTQYF,TGTGCCAGCTCCCCTACGTATATACAGGGGGCCACAGATACGCAGTATTTT
NA,TRBV5-1,TRBJ2-1,TRBD2,CASSLASGLAVTYNEQFF,TGCGCCAGCAGCTTGGCCAGCGGACTAGCCGTGACCTACAATGAGCAGTTCTTC
once,TRBV10-3,TRBJ2-3,NA,CAISESKGLDTQYF,TGTGCCATCAGTGAGTCGAAAGGGTTAGATACGCAGTATTTT
NA,TRBV2,TRBJ1-2,NA,CASSEFGGGYGYTF,TGTGCCAGCAGTGAATTCGGGGGCGGCTATGGCTACACCTTC
NA,TRBV28,TRBJ1-1,TRBD1,CASSRTGAEAFF,TGTGCCAGCAGTAGAACAGGGGCTGAAGCTTTCTTT
NA,TRBV28,TRBJ1-1,NA,CASSGTDTAFF,TGTGCCAGCAGTGGGACGGACACAGCTTTCTTT
NA,TRBV15,TRBJ1-2,TRBD1,CATSPRTGAGYTF,TGTGCCACCAGCCCTCGGACAGGCGCAGGCTACACCTTC
NA,TRBV7-3,TRBJ2-7,NA,CAKKGRYEQYF,TGTGCCAAGAAGGGGCGGTACGAGCAGTACTTC
NA,TRBV18,TRBJ1-1,TRBD1,CASSPFLLGGAGAAGTEAFF,TGTGCCAGCTCACCATTTCTCTTAGGGGGCGCAGGGGCCGCTGGGACTGAAGCTTTCTTT
few,TRBV19,TRBJ1-5,TRBD1,CASTLGQGNWPQHF,TGTGCCAGTACCCTCGGACAGGGGAATTGGCCCCAGCATTTT
NA,TRBV28,TRBJ1-3,NA,CASSYGGPGNTIYF,TGTGCCAGCAGTTATGGGGGACCTGGAAACACCATATATTTT
NA,TRBV11-2,TRBJ2-7,TRBD1,CASSFQQGGYEQYF,TGTGCCAGCAGCTTCCAACAGGGGGGCTACGAGCAGTACTTC
NA,TRBV6-6,TRBJ1-1,NA,CASRAQQNTEAFF,TGTGCCAGCAGGGCCCAGCAGAACACTGAAGCTTTCTTT
NA,TRBV27,TRBJ1-5,TRBD1,CASSSRRQGNQPQHF,TGTGCCAGCAGTTCTAGGAGACAGGGGAATCAGCCCCAGCATTTT
NA,TRBV10-3,TRBJ2-3,TRBD2,CASSTSGRAPDTQYF,TGTGCCAGCAGCACTAGCGGGAGGGCCCCGGATACGCAGTATTTT
few,TRBV30,TRBJ1-5,NA,CAWSRGNQPQHF,TGTGCCTGGAGTAGGGGTAATCAGCCCCAGCATTTT
NA,TRBV5-6,TRBJ2-7,NA,CASSLSPAGQTYEQYF,TGTGCCAGCAGCTTGAGTCCGGCGGGGCAGACCTACGAGCAGTACTTC
NA,TRBV7-2,TRBJ2-3,NA,CASSLERSTDTQYF,TGTGCCAGCAGCCTCGAGAGAAGCACAGATACGCAGTATTTT
few,TRBV5-8,TRBJ1-1,NA,CASSLVRAEAFF,TGTGCCAGCAGCTTGGTGAGGGCCGAAGCTTTCTTT
NA,TRBV5-1,TRBJ2-7,NA,CASGRSEGYEQYF,TGCGCCAGCGGCAGGTCCGAGGGCTACGAGCAGTACTTC
NA,TRBV30,TRBJ2-7,NA,CAWSPESPGYEQYF,TGTGCCTGGAGTCCCGAATCCCCTGGGTACGAGCAGTACTTC
NA,TRBV5-1,TRBJ1-2,TRBD1,CASSTRTGAYGYTF,TGCGCCAGCAGCACCCGGACAGGGGCCTATGGCTACACCTTC
once,TRBV5-1,TRBJ2-3,NA,CASSLARGTDTQYF,TGCGCCAGCAGCTTGGCGAGGGGCACAGATACGCAGTATTTT
NA,TRBV5-1,TRBJ2-3,NA,CASSPGQLSTDTQYF,TGCGCCAGCAGCCCAGGACAACTTTCCACAGATACGCAGTATTTT
NA,TRBV30,TRBJ2-7,TRBD1,CAFERDRGMYEQYF,TGTGCCTTCGAACGGGACAGGGGCATGTACGAGCAGTACTTC
NA,TRBV6-5,TRBJ1-1,TRBD1,CASSADRAENTEAFF,TGTGCCAGCAGTGCGGACAGGGCCGAGAACACTGAAGCTTTCTTT
NA,TRBV28,TRBJ1-5,NA,CASSLFFPLLTGDGDQPQHF,TGTGCCAGCAGTTTATTCTTTCCGCTCTTAACGGGGGACGGCGATCAGCCCCAGCATTTT
NA,TRBV7-2,TRBJ2-7,TRBD2,CASSFGGWLAGGGNEQYF,TGTGCCAGCAGCTTTGGTGGTTGGCTAGCGGGAGGCGGGAACGAGCAGTACTTC
NA,TRBV7-2,TRBJ2-7,NA,CASSLVGGGEQYF,TGTGCCAGCAGCTTAGTGGGTGGGGGAGAGCAGTACTTC
NA,TRBV6-4,TRBJ2-1,TRBD1,CASSALQGAYNEQFF,TGTGCCAGCAGCGCGTTACAGGGGGCCTACAATGAGCAGTTCTTC
once,TRBV5-6,TRBJ2-3,TRBD2,CASSLAVTSGSTDTQYF,TGTGCCAGCAGCTTGGCCGTCACTAGCGGGAGCACAGATACGCAGTATTTT
NA,TRBV2,TRBJ2-7,NA,CASSVRWGSSYEQYF,TGTGCCAGCAGTGTGCGGTGGGGGAGCTCCTACGAGCAGTACTTC
NA,TRBV27,TRBJ1-3,NA,CASSPRKSGNTIYF,TGTGCCAGCAGTCCCCGGAAGTCTGGAAACACCATATATTTT
many,TRBV9,TRBJ1-4,TRBD1,CASSARGQGLKSEKLFF,TGTGCCAGCAGCGCTAGAGGACAGGGGCTAAAAAGTGAAAAACTGTTTTTT
NA,TRBV15,TRBJ1-1,TRBD1,CATSRRQGDTEAFF,TGTGCCACCAGCAGACGACAGGGGGACACTGAAGCTTTCTTT
many,TRBV9,TRBJ2-2,TRBD2,CASSVGTSGAAGELFF,TGTGCCAGCAGCGTAGGGACTAGCGGGGCTGCCGGGGAGCTGTTTTTT
NA,TRBV28,TRBJ2-5,TRBD1,CASSTTGTGVDTQYF,TGTGCCAGCAGCACGACCGGGACAGGGGTTGACACCCAGTACTTC